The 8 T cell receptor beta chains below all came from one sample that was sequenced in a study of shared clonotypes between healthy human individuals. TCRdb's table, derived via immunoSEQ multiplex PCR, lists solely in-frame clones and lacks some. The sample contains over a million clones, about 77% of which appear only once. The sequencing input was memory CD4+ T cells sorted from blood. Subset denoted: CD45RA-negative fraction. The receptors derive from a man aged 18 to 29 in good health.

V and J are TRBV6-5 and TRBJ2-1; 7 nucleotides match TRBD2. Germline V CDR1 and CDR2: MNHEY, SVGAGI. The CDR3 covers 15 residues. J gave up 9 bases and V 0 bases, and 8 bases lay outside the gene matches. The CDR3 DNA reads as TGTGCCAGCAGTTACTCGCGGGGGATAGGAGGTGAGCAGTTCTTC. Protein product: CASSYSRGIGGEQFF.

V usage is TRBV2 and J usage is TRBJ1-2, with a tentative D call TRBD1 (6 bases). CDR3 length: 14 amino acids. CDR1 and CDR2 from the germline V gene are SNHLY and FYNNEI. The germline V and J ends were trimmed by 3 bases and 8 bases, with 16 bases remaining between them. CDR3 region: CASSEGRGMRGYTF. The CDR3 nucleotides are TGTGCCAGCAGTGAGGGCAGGGGTATGAGGGGCTACACCTTC. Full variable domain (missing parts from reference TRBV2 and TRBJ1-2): EPEVTQTPSHQVTQMGQEVILRCVPISNHLYFYWYRQILGQKVEFLVSFYNNEISEKSEIFDDQFSVERPDGSNFTLKIRSTKLEDSAMYFCASSEGRGMRGYTFGSGTRLTVV.

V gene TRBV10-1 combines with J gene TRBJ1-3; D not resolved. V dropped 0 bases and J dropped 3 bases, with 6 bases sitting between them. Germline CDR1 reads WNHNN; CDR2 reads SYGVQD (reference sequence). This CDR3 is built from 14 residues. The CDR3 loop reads CASSESGGGNTIYF. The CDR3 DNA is TGCGCCAGCAGTGAGTCGGGCGGTGGAAACACCATATATTTT.

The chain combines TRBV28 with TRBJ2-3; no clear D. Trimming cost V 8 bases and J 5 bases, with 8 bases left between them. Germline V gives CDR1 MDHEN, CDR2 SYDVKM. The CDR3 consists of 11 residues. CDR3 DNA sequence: TGTGCCAGCCCCGCCAGAGATACGCAGTATTTT. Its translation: CASPARDTQYF.

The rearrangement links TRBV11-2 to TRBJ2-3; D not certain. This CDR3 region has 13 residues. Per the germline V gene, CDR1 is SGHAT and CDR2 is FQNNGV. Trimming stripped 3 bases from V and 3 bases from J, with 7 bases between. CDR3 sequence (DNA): TGTGCCAGCAGCTTTATCCGGACAGATACGCAGTATTTT. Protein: CASSFIRTDTQYF.

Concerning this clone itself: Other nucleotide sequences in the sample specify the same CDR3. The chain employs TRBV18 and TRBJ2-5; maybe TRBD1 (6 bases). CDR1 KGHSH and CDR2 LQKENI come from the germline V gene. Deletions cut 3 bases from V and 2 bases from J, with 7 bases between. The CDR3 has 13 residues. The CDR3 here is CASSPGQQETQYF. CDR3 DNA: TGTGCCAGCTCACCCGGACAGCAAGAGACCCAGTACTTC.

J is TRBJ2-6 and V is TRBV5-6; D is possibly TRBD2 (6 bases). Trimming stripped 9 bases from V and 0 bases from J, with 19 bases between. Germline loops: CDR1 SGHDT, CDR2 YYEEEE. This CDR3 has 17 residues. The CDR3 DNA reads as TGTGCCACCTCAAAGAGGGGACTCCTCTCTGGGGCCAACGTCCTGACTTTC. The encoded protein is CATSKRGLLSGANVLTF.

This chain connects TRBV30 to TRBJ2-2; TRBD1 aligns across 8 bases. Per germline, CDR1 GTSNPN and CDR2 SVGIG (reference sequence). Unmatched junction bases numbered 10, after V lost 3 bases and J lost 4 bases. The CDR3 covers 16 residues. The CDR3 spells CAWRVVGTGSTGELFF. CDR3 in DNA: TGTGCCTGGAGGGTAGTGGGGACAGGTTCCACCGGGGAGCTGTTTTTT.